Each of the 4 T cell receptor beta chains below was sequenced from the same sample in a study of cytomegalovirus exposure and HLA in healthy donors (dated by TCRdb to the late 2010s). Library generation was performed with the immunoSEQ multiplex PCR assay. For the multiplex PCR, a mixture combining 60 forward primers for TCR Vbeta segments and 13 reverse primers for TCR Jbeta segments was used. The table comes from immuneACCESS by way of TCRdb, which keeps in-frame sequences with V and J called. Part of the clones is missing from these tables; in studies checked, under half for an unresolved V gene and the rest for unknown reasons. This sample is represented by fewer than 200,000 clones; 82% of them were singletons. The ten largest account for around 1.5% of the sample. The sequenced material came from PBMCs. These TCRs come from a male donor in good health and CMV-seronegative.

V gene TRBV27 combines with J gene TRBJ2-7; TRBD2 agrees at 13 bases. From germline, CDR1 is MNHEY and CDR2 SMNVEV (reference sequence). The ends lost 6 bases at V and 2 bases at J; junction bases unmatched: 4. The CDR3 contains 15 residues. The CDR3 DNA follows: TGTGCCAGCAGCCGCGGGACTAGCGGGACCTACGAGCAGTACTTC. Translation: CASSRGTSGTYEQYF.

This sequence joins TRBV29-1 and TRBJ2-1, with TRBD2 matching 7 bases. This CDR3 is built from 14 residues. CDR1 is SQVTM and CDR2 is ANQGSEA in the germline V gene. Trimming at V came to 4 bases and at J to 6 bases, leaving 9 bases not matched to a gene. CDR3 amino acids: CSVGLLAASNEQFF. In DNA, the CDR3 is TGCAGCGTTGGATTGCTAGCGGCTTCCAATGAGCAGTTCTTC.

The V and J genes are TRBV27 and TRBJ1-5; maybe TRBD1 (6 bases). Looked up from germline, CDR1 is MNHEY and CDR2 is SMNVEV (reference sequence). Deletions cut 4 bases from V and 1 base from J, with 14 bases between. The CDR3 has 16 amino acids. The CDR3 bases are TGTGCCAGCAGTTCCACAGGGTCGATGAGCAATCAGCCCCAGCATTTT. Its protein is CASSSTGSMSNQPQHF.

V usage is TRBV5-5 and J usage is TRBJ2-3; D might be TRBD2 (5 bases). V was shortened by 0 bases and J by 4 bases, with 18 bases between the two germline ends. The germline V gene encodes CDR1 SGHKS and CDR2 YYEKEE (reference sequence). The CDR3 runs 17 residues. CDR3 sequence: CASSLGTPGKRADTQYF. The CDR3, as DNA: TGTGCCAGCAGCTTGGGTACCCCAGGTAAGAGGGCAGATACGCAGTATTTT.